A selection of T cell receptor beta chains follows, all from one sample in a study of monozygotic twins with inflammatory bowel disease. From its re-call of the 5' RACE reads, TCRdb lists each CDR3 protein once, without DNA. The ten most abundant clones cover 2.5% to 3% of a sample with about 380,000 distinct CDR3 sequences. Sequenced: blood. These receptors originate from a human donor with ulcerative colitis or Crohn's disease, or a healthy co-twin of an affected twin (not recorded which). Both conserved end residues are part of each CDR3.

J gene,V gene,CDR3 protein
TRBJ2-7,TRBV7-7,CASSLDYGVEQYF
TRBJ2-7,TRBV5-1,CASSLMGASYEQYF
TRBJ2-7,TRBV6-2/TRBV6-3,CASSDTGEYEQYF
TRBJ1-6,TRBV5-6,CATKTGTAGSYNSPLHF
TRBJ1-1,TRBV7-3,CASSGRETEAFF
TRBJ2-4,TRBV27,CASSFRTAKNIQYF
TRBJ2-5,TRBV5-4,CASSSTSGGRGETQYF
TRBJ2-7,TRBV7-2,CASRRGLSYEQYF
TRBJ2-3,TRBV4-3,CASSQDQGTGYTDTQYF
TRBJ2-7,TRBV20-1,CSARDSWAADYEQYF
TRBJ2-3,TRBV5-4,CASSSKTSGITDTQYF
TRBJ2-1,TRBV15,CATSRVRANYNEQFF
TRBJ2-3,TRBV7-3,CASSLTWGGRTDTQYF
TRBJ1-5,TRBV4-3,CASSQDVGRQPQHF
TRBJ2-7,TRBV30,CAWSVSAGSSYEQYF
TRBJ2-1,TRBV19,CASSIGGVVHEQFF
TRBJ2-7,TRBV5-1,CASSFGSGREQYF
TRBJ2-1,TRBV28,CASTLFGLEGFNEQFF
TRBJ2-2,TRBV27,CASSLLNSLNTGELFF
TRBJ2-7,TRBV19,CASSTQRGDYEQYF
TRBJ2-1,TRBV25-1,CASSGQPTYNEQFF
TRBJ2-1,TRBV20-1,CSARASGGAYNEQFF
TRBJ1-1,TRBV12-3/TRBV12-4,CASSSGPGTTEAFF
TRBJ1-5,TRBV6-1,CASRTGQGVGQPQHF
TRBJ2-1,TRBV9,CASSEGTGEREQFF
TRBJ1-2,TRBV9,CASVDSEGQGIYGYTF
TRBJ2-5,TRBV5-1,CASPRGRQETQYF
TRBJ2-5,TRBV19,CASSIIIGGETQYF
TRBJ2-2,TRBV11-2,CASSRTVAETGELFF
TRBJ2-3,TRBV5-1,CASSLVSSGASTDTQYF
TRBJ1-4,TRBV2,CASSEPQGARNEKLFF
TRBJ1-4,TRBV12-3/TRBV12-4,CASSIDSSAVEKLFF
TRBJ2-1,TRBV24-1,CATSDTFPTGINEQFF
TRBJ2-3,TRBV12-3/TRBV12-4,CASSLGGDPTDTQYF
TRBJ1-1,TRBV18,CASSPSVREKAFF
TRBJ1-1,TRBV7-3,CASSLSAVNTEAFF
TRBJ2-1,TRBV4-3,CASSQDRQGPQGEQFF
TRBJ1-3,TRBV18,CASSPSWGFGNTIYF
TRBJ2-3,TRBV18,CASSPLRTGGDTQYF
TRBJ2-5,TRBV5-1,CASSRTIEETQYF
TRBJ1-1,TRBV5-1,CASSGGHLNTEAFF